This T cell receptor (beta chain) was identified during a study of T cell changes during pregnancy in multiple sclerosis. This CDR3 is 15 amino acids long. V was clipped by 2 bases and J by 4 bases, with 11 bases between them. Germline V gene sequence: CDR1 MNHNY, CDR2 SVGAGI (reference sequence). Libraries were prepared by immunoSEQ multiplex PCR; TCRdb keeps only in-frame clonotypes and omits some of them. The repertoire holds about 68,000 clones, 90% seen once, with roughly 1.5% in the top ten. The TCR sequence derives from a female donor with multiple sclerosis, enrolled in a pregnancy study. The V gene is TRBV6-6, the J gene TRBJ1-4, with TRBD1 as a possible D gene (6 bases). The material sequenced was peripheral blood, taken in the third trimester of pregnancy. DNA of the CDR3: TGTGCCAGCAGTTACAGACCACAGGGTAATGAAAAACTGTTTTTT. Protein product: CASSYRPQGNEKLFF.